These T cell receptor beta chains were read from a single sample in a study of early T cells in non-severe SARS-CoV-2 infection. TCRdb redid the calling of the 5' RACE reads with MiXCR, one entry per CDR3 protein. The sample has more than 25,000 distinct CDR3 sequences; roughly a tenth are singletons. The sequencing sample was made of whole blood. Receptors originate from an adult who was a healthcare worker with PCR-confirmed SARS-CoV-2 infection or an uninfected control (not recorded which). CDR3s include the opening cysteine and the closing phenylalanine or tryptophan. Each record gives: clone size, D gene, V gene, J gene, CDR3 protein, CDR3 DNA. The D gene is left open where the match is weak. Expanded clones get a size class; other rows say once, few or many, or leave the size out.

many	.	TRBV11-2	TRBJ1-4	CASSLGGLGEKLFF	TGTGCCAGCAGCTTGGGGGGGCTCGGTGAAAAACTGTTTTTT
.	.	TRBV7-2	TRBJ1-6	CASSLEWTTPLHF	TGTGCCAGCAGCTTAGAGTGGACAACACCCCTCCACTTT
many	.	TRBV10-3	TRBJ2-1	CAISARDSYNEQFF	TGTGCCATCAGTGCCAGGGACTCCTACAATGAGCAGTTCTTC
few	.	TRBV25-1	TRBJ2-7	CASSLHGAYEQYF	TGTGCCAGCAGTCTACATGGGGCCTACGAGCAGTACTTC
many	.	TRBV29-1	TRBJ2-1	CSVEDWADNEQFF	TGCAGCGTTGAAGATTGGGCAGACAATGAGCAGTTCTTC
many	.	TRBV21-1	TRBJ2-7	CASGVDIPYEQYF	TGTGCCAGCGGAGTAGACATTCCCTACGAGCAGTACTTC
few	.	TRBV18	TRBJ2-1	CASSPSYDEQFF	TGTGCCAGCTCACCTTCCTATGATGAGCAGTTCTTC
.	.	TRBV12-3/TRBV12-4	TRBJ1-2	CASSPNYGYTF	TGTGCCAGCAGTCCTAACTATGGCTACACCTTC
.	TRBD2	TRBV7-2	TRBJ2-1	CASSINSGAYNEQFF	TGTGCCAGCAGCATAAATAGCGGGGCATACAATGAGCAGTTCTTC
many	.	TRBV28	TRBJ2-1	CASSLDPGGLVNEQFF	TGTGCCAGCAGTCTCGACCCCGGGGGGCTAGTCAATGAGCAGTTCTTC
few	.	TRBV19	TRBJ2-2	CASSTQGSYTGELFF	TGTGCCAGTAGTACTCAGGGGTCCTACACCGGGGAGCTGTTTTTT
few	.	TRBV11-3	TRBJ2-5	CASSFPGETQYF	TGTGCCAGCAGCTTCCCAGGGGAGACCCAGTACTTC
.	.	TRBV30	TRBJ1-1	CAWKGTEAFF	TGTGCCTGGAAGGGCACTGAAGCTTTCTTT
many	.	TRBV6-5	TRBJ1-6	CASRAMGGRYSPLHF	TGTGCCAGCAGGGCAATGGGGGGACGATATTCACCCCTCCACTTT
many	.	TRBV24-1	TRBJ2-3	CATSDSPRAGPDTQYF	TGTGCCACCAGTGATTCTCCCCGGGCAGGTCCGGATACGCAGTATTTT
.	.	TRBV15	TRBJ2-1	CATSRGKGRRGEQFF	TGTGCCACCAGCAGGGGGAAGGGCAGGCGTGGTGAGCAGTTCTTC
few	.	TRBV10-3	TRBJ2-3	CAISELRRTDTQYF	TGTGCCATCAGTGAGTTGCGGAGGACAGATACGCAGTATTTT
many	.	TRBV7-9	TRBJ2-2	CASSLRTAEGNTGELFF	TGTGCCAGCAGCTTAAGGACCGCCGAGGGGAACACCGGGGAGCTGTTTTTT
many	.	TRBV9	TRBJ2-1	CASSPIRSSYNEQFF	TGTGCCAGCAGCCCTATACGGAGCTCCTACAATGAGCAGTTCTTC
many	.	TRBV15	TRBJ2-1	CATSRVFPSYNEQFF	TGTGCCACCAGCAGGGTATTTCCCTCCTACAATGAGCAGTTCTTC
many	TRBD2	TRBV20-1	TRBJ2-1	CSATLAGTSYNEQFF	TGCAGTGCTACCCTAGCGGGGACATCCTACAATGAGCAGTTCTTC
few	.	TRBV24-1	TRBJ2-7	CATQDWQGTYEQYF	TGTGCCACCCAAGACTGGCAGGGCACCTACGAGCAGTACTTC
many	TRBD2	TRBV7-2	TRBJ2-7	CASSLSGGYEQYF	TGTGCCAGCAGCCTAAGCGGGGGCTACGAGCAGTACTTC
many	.	TRBV7-9	TRBJ2-2	CASSSAYGGPTGELFF	TGTGCCAGCAGCTCCGCGTACGGAGGACCTACCGGGGAGCTGTTTTTT
few	.	TRBV5-6	TRBJ2-7	CASSVYPGTYEQYF	TGTGCCAGCAGCGTATACCCCGGCACCTACGAGCAGTACTTC
many	.	TRBV5-5	TRBJ2-7	CASSPGWGYEQYF	TGTGCCAGCAGCCCTGGTTGGGGGTACGAGCAGTACTTC
.	.	TRBV7-9	TRBJ1-5	CASTLDNQPQHF	TGTGCCAGCACCCTTGACAATCAGCCCCAGCATTTT
few	TRBD1	TRBV20-1	TRBJ2-1	CSAPTPDRGSYNEQFF	TGCAGTGCTCCTACCCCGGACAGGGGCTCCTACAATGAGCAGTTCTTC
many	TRBD2	TRBV9	TRBJ2-7	CASSVSGASMGEQYF	TGTGCCAGCAGCGTAAGCGGGGCCTCGATGGGTGAGCAGTACTTC
.	.	TRBV12-3/TRBV12-4	TRBJ2-7	CASTVGGLSSYEQYF	TGTGCCAGCACCGTAGGGGGGCTAAGCTCCTACGAGCAGTACTTC
many	TRBD1	TRBV6-5	TRBJ1-2	CASSTGTDYGYTF	TGTGCCAGCAGTACCGGGACAGATTATGGCTACACCTTC
many	.	TRBV19	TRBJ1-6	CASRTGGPSYNSPLHF	TGTGCCAGTAGGACTGGAGGGCCATCCTATAATTCACCCCTCCACTTT
many	TRBD1	TRBV6-2/TRBV6-3	TRBJ2-3	CASSSYSRDRGRVGTDTQYF	TGTGCCAGCAGTTCGTACTCCCGGGACAGGGGAAGGGTTGGAACAGATACGCAGTATTTT
many	.	TRBV10-3	TRBJ2-7	CAISESGQSYEQYF	TGTGCCATCAGTGAGTCGGGGCAGAGCTACGAGCAGTACTTC
many	TRBD1	TRBV6-5	TRBJ1-1	CASSYYSTGGTEAFF	TGTGCCAGCAGTTACTATTCGACAGGGGGCACTGAAGCTTTCTTT
many	.	TRBV6-5	TRBJ1-4	CASKGPINEKLFF	TGTGCCAGCAAGGGACCGATTAATGAAAAACTGTTTTTT
many	.	TRBV19	TRBJ2-3	CASSSWEATDTQYF	TGTGCCAGTAGTAGTTGGGAGGCCACAGATACGCAGTATTTT
many	.	TRBV7-9	TRBJ2-1	CASRPDSSYNEQFF	TGTGCCAGCAGACCGGACAGTTCCTACAATGAGCAGTTCTTC
medium-sized	.	TRBV6-2/TRBV6-3	TRBJ1-2	CASPGGYTF	TGTGCCAGCCCCGGGGGCTACACCTTC
many	.	TRBV10-3	TRBJ2-7	CAISPGLREQYF	TGTGCCATCTCTCCAGGGCTCCGCGAGCAGTACTTC
many	TRBD1	TRBV4-3	TRBJ1-2	CASSPTSEGAESGYTF	TGCGCCAGCAGCCCTACATCGGAGGGGGCGGAATCTGGCTACACCTTC
many	.	TRBV7-6	TRBJ2-2	CASSGRGLSAGELFF	TGTGCCAGCAGCGGCCGAGGACTTTCGGCCGGGGAGCTGTTTTTT
.	.	TRBV7-2	TRBJ2-4	CASSPTKNIQYF	TGTGCCAGCAGCCCCACCAAAAACATTCAGTACTTC
.	.	TRBV5-1	TRBJ1-1	CASTGLGMNTEAFF	TGCGCCAGCACTGGGTTGGGGATGAACACTGAAGCTTTCTTT
.	.	TRBV29-1	TRBJ1-4	CSASQDRTLNEKLFF	TGCAGCGCCTCCCAGGACAGAACACTTAATGAAAAACTGTTTTTT
many	.	TRBV7-6	TRBJ2-7	CASSPLGGSSYEQYF	TGTGCCAGCAGCCCGCTTGGAGGGAGCTCCTACGAGCAGTACTTC